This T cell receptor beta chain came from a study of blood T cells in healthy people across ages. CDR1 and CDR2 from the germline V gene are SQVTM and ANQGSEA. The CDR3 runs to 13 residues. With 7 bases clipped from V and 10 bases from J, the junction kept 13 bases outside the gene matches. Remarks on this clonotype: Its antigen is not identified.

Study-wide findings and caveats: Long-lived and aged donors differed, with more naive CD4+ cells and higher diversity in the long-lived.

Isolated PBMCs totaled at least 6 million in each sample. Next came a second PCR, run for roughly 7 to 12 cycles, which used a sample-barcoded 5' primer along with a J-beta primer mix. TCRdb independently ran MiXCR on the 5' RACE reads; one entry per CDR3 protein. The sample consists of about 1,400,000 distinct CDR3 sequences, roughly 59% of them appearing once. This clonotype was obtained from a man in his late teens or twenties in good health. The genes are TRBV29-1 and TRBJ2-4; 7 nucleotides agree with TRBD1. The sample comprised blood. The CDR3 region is CSAQGWDRLIQYF. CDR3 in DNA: TGCAGCGCGCAAGGTTGGGACAGACTAATTCAGTACTTC.